Following are 2 T cell receptor beta chains from one sample sequenced in a study of cytomegalovirus exposure and HLA in healthy donors. The PCR made use of 60 Vbeta and 13 Jbeta primers. Produced via immunoSEQ multiplex PCR; TCRdb's table is partial and in-frame only. Among under 250,000 clones listed, around three quarters were seen once. The specimen sequenced was PBMCs. These receptors were obtained from a man aged 25 to 40 in good health and CMV-seronegative.

The chain is built from TRBV29-1 and TRBJ2-5, with TRBD2 matching over 14 bases. CDR1 and CDR2 (germline): SQVTM, ANQGSEA. V shed 8 bases, J shed 4 bases, and the junction held 3 bases outside the gene matches. This CDR3 spans 13 amino acids. CDR3 DNA sequence: TGCAGCTCCGGGACTAGCGGGAGAGAGACCCAGTACTTC. The encoded protein is CSSGTSGRETQYF.

The chain is built from TRBV30 and TRBJ2-1, with 12 bases matching TRBD2. The CDR3 covers 18 residues. V was clipped by 0 bases and J by 7 bases; unmatched bases: 13. The germline V gene has CDR1 GTSNPN and CDR2 SVGIG (reference sequence). CDR3 DNA sequence: TGTGCCTGGAGTGTAAGATCCCAGCTAGCGGGAGGGTTAAATGAGCAGTTCTTC. Translating it yields CAWSVRSQLAGGLNEQFF.